This entry lists 19 T cell receptor beta chains sequenced from one sample in a study of OX40 agonist ivuxolimab in advanced cancers. The receptor library was made with the immunoSEQ multiplex PCR assay. TCRdb's version of the immuneACCESS table is confined to in-frame rearrangements and falls short of the full clone set. An unresolved V gene accounts for under half of the shortfall where checked; the remainder is of unknown origin. For this sample there are fewer than 80,000 clones; around four fifths appear just once. The ten largest clonotypes hold over 4.5% of the sample. The sample was CD4+ or CD8+ T cells sorted from blood, taken in a trial of the OX40 agonist ivuxolimab. The receptor set was obtained from an adult with an advanced solid tumor such as melanoma, head and neck, liver or kidney cancer.

The rearrangement uses TRBV25-1 and TRBJ1-1; a weak D match, TRBD1 (5 bases). CDR1 and CDR2 (germline): MGHDK, SYGVNS. Trimming left V 1 base short and J 0 bases short, with 6 bases between. The CDR3 spans 14 residues. CDR3 coding DNA: TGTGCCAGCAGTGAATTGGGGCTGAACACTGAAGCTTTCTTT. It is translated as CASSELGLNTEAFF.

The V and J genes are TRBV6-5 and TRBJ1-2; D unresolved. The CDR3 totals 13 residues. CDR1 and CDR2 from the germline V gene are MNHEY and SVGAGI. Trimming cost V 5 bases and J 4 bases, with 11 bases left between them. The CDR3 is CASSTSQSYGYTF. CDR3 sequence (DNA): TGTGCCAGCAGTACATCCCAGAGCTATGGCTACACCTTC.

V usage is TRBV28 and J usage is TRBJ2-7; D call uncertain. The CDR3 has 12 amino acids. Germline assignment: CDR1 MDHEN and CDR2 SYDVKM. Trimming stripped 4 bases from V and 4 bases from J, with 8 bases between. The CDR3 here is CASSWGGYEQYF. DNA for the CDR3: TGTGCCAGCAGTTGGGGTGGATACGAGCAGTACTTC.

CDR3 protein: CASSQVTQGLSYNSPLHF. The CDR3 DNA reads as TGCGCCAGCAGCCAAGTAACGCAGGGGTTGTCCTATAATTCACCCCTCCACTTT. The genes are TRBV4-1 and TRBJ1-6; tentatively, D is TRBD1 (6 bases). In germline, CDR1 is MGHRA, CDR2 YSYEKL. The CDR3 extends over 18 amino acids. The V end lost 1 base, the J end lost 1 base, and 14 bases lay between the germline ends.

This clone was counted a single time. This chain joins TRBV28 and TRBJ2-1; unclear D gene. V was clipped by 9 bases and J by 0 bases, with 9 bases between them. Germline V gene data show CDR1 as MDHEN and CDR2 as SYDVKM. CDR3 length: 13 residues. CDR3 in amino acids: CASVPGSYNEQFF. In DNA, the CDR3 is TGTGCCAGTGTCCCCGGCTCCTACAATGAGCAGTTCTTC.

This clone was seen only once. The V and J genes are TRBV18 and TRBJ2-1; TRBD2 matches at 15 bases. This CDR3 is built from 15 residues. Germline V CDR1 and CDR2: KGHSH, LQKENI. The V gene end was trimmed by 2 bases and the J gene end by 7 bases; junction bases not matched to a gene: 0. This chain's CDR3 is CASSPGLAGGNEQFF. CDR3 in DNA: TGTGCCAGCTCACCAGGACTAGCGGGGGGGAATGAGCAGTTCTTC.

The chain carries TRBV11-2 and TRBJ2-3; maybe TRBD1 (5 bases). CDR1 SGHAT and CDR2 FQNNGV come from the germline V gene. Trimming left V 6 bases short and J 14 bases short, with 18 bases between. The CDR3 covers 12 residues. CDR3 bases: TGTGCCAGCAGAGGTGAAACAGGCGTGACGTATTTT. Protein product: CASRGETGVTYF.

The genes are TRBV5-1 and TRBJ2-6; D is possibly TRBD1 (5 bases). Germline loops: CDR1 SGHRS, CDR2 YFSETQ. V dropped 3 bases and J dropped 4 bases, with 11 bases sitting between them. The CDR3 covers 15 residues. The CDR3 reads CASSSAGPGANVLTF. CDR3 DNA sequence: TGCGCCAGCAGCTCTGCAGGGCCAGGGGCCAACGTCCTGACTTTC.

V gene TRBV29-1 combines with J gene TRBJ1-2, with a weak D call TRBD1 (6 bases). The CDR3 covers 12 residues. Germline V gene sequence: CDR1 SQVTM, CDR2 ANQGSEA. Trimming cost V 7 bases and J 6 bases, with 15 bases left between them. The DNA of the CDR3 is TGCAGCGGAGCCCAAGCAGGGGATGGCTACACCTTC. As protein: CSGAQAGDGYTF.

J is TRBJ1-2 and V is TRBV28; D uncertain. Trimming shortened V by 6 bases and J by 5 bases, and 7 bases separated the two germline ends. This CDR3 has 11 residues. Germline lookup yields CDR1 MDHEN and CDR2 SYDVKM. CDR3 sequence: CASRPEYGYTF. CDR3 nucleotides: TGTGCCAGCAGGCCTGAATATGGCTACACCTTC.

The chain uses TRBV28 and TRBJ1-3; D is ambiguous. The CDR3 contains 14 residues. Between the trimmed V and J ends, which lost 5 bases and 0 bases, there was a span of 8 bases. The germline CDR1 and CDR2 sequences are MDHEN and SYDVKM. For the CDR3, the DNA is TGTGCCAGCAGTGGGGAGTACTCTGGAAACACCATATATTTT. Protein product: CASSGEYSGNTIYF. Combining the CDR3 with reference TRBV28 and TRBJ1-3 gives the whole variable domain DVKVTQSSRYLVKRTGEKVFLECVQDMDHENMFWYRQDPGLGLRLIYFSYDVKMKEKGDIPEGYSVSREKKERFSLILESASTNQTSMYLCASSGEYSGNTIYFGEGSWLTVV.

V is TRBV7-6 and J is TRBJ1-2, with 7 bases aligning to TRBD1. This CDR3 has 15 residues. Germline V CDR1 and CDR2: SGHVS, FNYEAQ. The J segment lost 6 bases and the V segment lost 5 bases, leaving 12 bases of the junction unmatched. CDR3 in amino acids: CASSPGQIFTDGYTF. For the CDR3, the DNA is TGTGCCAGCAGCCCGGGACAGATCTTTACCGATGGCTACACCTTC.

This clone was seen only a few times. Written as DNA, the CDR3 is TGTGCCAGCAGTTACGCGGACGGCGGGAGTAATGAGCAGTTCTTC. Its protein is CASSYADGGSNEQFF. This chain connects TRBV6-5 to TRBJ2-1; TRBD2 aligns across 7 bases. The germline CDR1 and CDR2 sequences are MNHEY and SVGAGI. Trimming cost V 2 bases and J 7 bases; bases outside gene matches: 8. This CDR3 region has 15 residues.

A word on this clone: An end of the junction does not agree with germline; a read error may underlie this. Other DNA sequences from this sample encode an identical CDR3 as well. The V gene is TRBV15, the J gene TRBJ2-7, with TRBD2 as a possible D gene (6 bases). Germline CDR1 LNHNV, CDR2 YYDKDF (reference sequence). The CDR3 is 13 residues long. This CDR3 reads CATSAGTSYEQYF. The CDR3 DNA is TGTGCCACCAGCGCCGGGACTTCCTACGAACAGTACTTC.

This sequence joins TRBV6-5 and TRBJ1-1; 7 nucleotides agree with TRBD1. CDR1 and CDR2 from the germline V gene are MNHEY and SVGAGI. The length of the CDR3 is 15 residues. V was clipped by 5 bases and J by 1 base; unmatched bases: 7. In nucleotides, the CDR3 is TGTGCCAGCAGTAAGGCCCGACAGGGGAACACTGAAGCTTTCTTT. Protein: CASSKARQGNTEAFF.

This clone was seen just once. The rearrangement links TRBV5-4 to TRBJ1-1, with 9 bases lining up with TRBD1. The CDR3 runs 17 residues. The V and J ends lost 4 bases and 3 bases, in that order; junction bases with no gene match: 13. Germline CDR1 reads SGHNT; CDR2 reads YYREEE (reference sequence). The CDR3 loop reads CASSTPSWTGEHTEAFF. CDR3 DNA sequence: TGTGCCAGCAGCACCCCCTCATGGACAGGGGAGCACACTGAAGCTTTCTTT.

The CDR3 DNA reads as TGCAGTGCCGCAGCTATTTACGAGCAGTACTTC. The encoded protein is CSAAAIYEQYF. The chain has TRBV20-1 and TRBJ2-7; no clear D gene. V was cut by 6 bases and J by 4 bases, with 10 bases left in between. In germline, CDR1 is DFQATT, CDR2 SNEGSKA (reference sequence). The CDR3 totals 11 residues.

J is TRBJ1-5 and V is TRBV4-2; a weak D match, TRBD1 (5 bases). Germline CDR1 and CDR2: LGHNA and YNFKEQ. This CDR3 contains 13 residues. Trimming shortened V by 9 bases and J by 1 base, and 10 bases separated the two germline ends. The chain's CDR3 is CARGGVSNQPQHF. Here the CDR3 DNA reads TGTGCCAGGGGGGGGGTCAGCAATCAGCCCCAGCATTTT.

The chain is built from TRBV19 and TRBJ2-7; D could derive from TRBD1 or TRBD2 (5 bases each). V lost 3 bases and J lost 7, with 13 bases in between. From germline, CDR1 is LNHDA and CDR2 SQIVND (reference sequence). The CDR3 spans 13 residues. CDR3 sequence reads: CASSMGPQEEQYF. The DNA of the CDR3 is TGTGCCAGTAGTATGGGACCCCAGGAGGAGCAGTACTTC.